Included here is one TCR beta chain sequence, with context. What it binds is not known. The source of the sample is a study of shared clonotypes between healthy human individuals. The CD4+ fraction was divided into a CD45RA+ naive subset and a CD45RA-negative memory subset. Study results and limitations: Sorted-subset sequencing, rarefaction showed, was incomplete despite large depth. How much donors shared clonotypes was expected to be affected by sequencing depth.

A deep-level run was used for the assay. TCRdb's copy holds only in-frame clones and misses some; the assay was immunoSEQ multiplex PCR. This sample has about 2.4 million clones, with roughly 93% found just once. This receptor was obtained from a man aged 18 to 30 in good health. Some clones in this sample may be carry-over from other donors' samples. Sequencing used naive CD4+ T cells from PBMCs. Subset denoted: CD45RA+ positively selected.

CDR3 in amino acids: CASQPLAGASYEQYF. The CDR3 DNA sequence: TGCGCCAGCCAACCACTAGCGGGAGCTTCCTACGAGCAGTACTTC. The rearrangement links TRBV4-1 to TRBJ2-7; 11 nucleotides align to TRBD2. Trimming cost V 8 bases and J 1 base; bases outside gene matches: 7. This CDR3 comprises 15 residues. In germline, CDR1 is MGHRA, CDR2 YSYEKL.